The clone carrying this T cell receptor (beta chain) came up many times. No antigen is known for it. This record comes from a study of T-cell reconstitution after alpha-beta-depleted transplantation in children. Study conclusions and caveats: Several patients had high TCRbeta diversity at day 60; it came from surviving recipient T cells and thymic progenitors. Approximately two months post-transplant, alpha-beta T cells reportedly originated from several hundred expanded graft clones. At one year after transplant, newly produced T cells mostly accounted for T-cell counts and diversity.

Library preparation (for TCRbeta) was performed with unique molecular identifiers. TCRdb re-called the PCR reads with MiXCR, one entry per CDR3 protein. The sample has approximately 500,000 distinct CDR3 sequences, about 10% seen once; the top ten hold 2% to 2.5%. Germline assignment: CDR1 SEHNR and CDR2 FQNEAQ (reference sequence). The CDR3 spans 13 residues. With 5 bases removed from V and 1 base from J, the gap between germline ends came to 9 bases. The sequence was collected from a child aged 2-15 years with inherited bone marrow failure, due to receive a stem cell transplant. The gene calls are TRBV7-9 and TRBJ2-7; maybe TRBD1 (6 bases). Sequencing was performed on PBMCs, taken before TCRalphabeta/CD19-depleted stem cell transplant. This CDR3 reads CASSRDTSYEQYF. CDR3 sequence (DNA): TGTGCCAGCAGCCGGGACACTTCCTACGAGCAGTACTTC. The full variable domain, its missing parts supplied by reference TRBV7-9 and TRBJ2-7, is DTGVSQNPRHKITKRGQNVTFRCDPISEHNRLYWYRQTLGQGPEFLTYFQNEAQLEKSRLLSDRFSAERPKGSFSTLEIQRTEQGDSAMYLCASSRDTSYEQYFGPGTRLTVT.